These 21 T cell receptor beta chains were all obtained from the same sample, sequenced in a study of blood T cell repertoires in COVID-19. Profiled with immunoSEQ multiplex PCR; TCRdb holds only in-frame clones, not every one. Of some 220,000 clones in the sample, 75% to 85% were seen once. Sequencing was done on a sample of peripheral blood. These receptors were taken from a young woman with COVID-19, enrolled during active disease.

The rearrangement joins TRBV7-2 to TRBJ2-5, with 8 positions matching TRBD2. The V gene's germline CDR1 is SGHTA and CDR2 FQGNSA. CDR3 length: 13 residues. V was clipped by 3 bases and J by 10 bases; unmatched bases: 7. As DNA, the CDR3 is TGTGCCAGCAGCTTCGATAGCGGGAAAGGCCAGTACTTC. Amino acid sequence: CASSFDSGKGQYF.

CDR3 residues: CASSYSGLEQFF. CDR3 DNA: TGTGCCAGCAGTTACTCGGGGCTAGAGCAGTTCTTC. The chain links TRBV6-5 to TRBJ2-1; maybe TRBD1 (5 bases). The CDR3 runs 12 residues. With 0 bases removed from V and 10 bases from J, the gap between germline ends came to 7 bases. Germline CDR1 is MNHEY and CDR2 is SVGAGI.

The chain is built from TRBV4-3 and TRBJ2-7; 12 positions agree with TRBD2. V gave up 2 bases and J gave up 5 bases; unmatched junction bases: 4. The CDR3 is 15 amino acids. CDR1 is LGHNA, CDR2 YSLEER, per germline. The CDR3 nucleotides read TGCGCCAGCAGCCAAACTAGCGGGGGGTCCCACGAGCAGTACTTC. Protein: CASSQTSGGSHEQYF.

This sequence joins TRBV12-3 or TRBV12-4 and TRBJ1-1; 7 bases agree with TRBD1. Unmatched junction bases numbered 8, after V lost 3 bases and J lost 10 bases. The CDR3 contains 13 residues. The CDR3 spells CASSFAATGVAFF. The CDR3 DNA is TGTGCCAGCAGTTTTGCCGCAACAGGGGTAGCTTTCTTT.

This clone occurred once. V and J are TRBV5-1 and TRBJ2-7; TRBD1 agrees at 7 bases. Germline CDR1 SGHRS, CDR2 YFSETQ. This CDR3 contains 15 residues. J gave up 0 bases and V 4 bases, and 7 bases lay outside the gene matches. CDR3 DNA: TGCGCCAGCAGCCTAGAAGGGACAGCCTCCTACGAGCAGTACTTC. Translated: CASSLEGTASYEQYF.

This clone has just one count. This sequence joins TRBV7-8 and TRBJ1-1; D may be TRBD1 (6 bases). Germline V CDR1 and CDR2: SGHVS, FQNEAQ. Trimming cost V 5 bases and J 4 bases, with 23 bases left between them. The CDR3 consists of 17 residues. The CDR3 here is CASSPGTTLTLITEAFF. The CDR3 nucleotides read TGTGCCAGCAGCCCTGGGACAACTCTTACCTTGATCACTGAAGCTTTCTTT.

V is TRBV3-1 (or the pseudogene TRBV3-2) and J is TRBJ2-2; no definite D call. CDR1 is LGHDT and CDR2 is YNNKEL in the germline V gene (reference sequence). This CDR3 spans 12 amino acids. The germline V and J ends were trimmed by 2 bases and 8 bases, with 6 bases remaining between them. CDR3 nucleotides: TGTGCCAGCAGCCAACTTTTAGGGGAGCTGTTTTTT. It specifies CASSQLLGELFF.

This sequence joins TRBV6-6 and TRBJ2-5, with unresolved D. The CDR3 extends over 15 amino acids. Trimming cost V 6 bases and J 1 base, with 15 bases left between them. In germline, CDR1 is MNHNY, CDR2 SVGAGI (reference sequence). CDR3 sequence (DNA): TGTGCCAGCAGACCCCGACACCAACCCCAAGAGACCCAGTACTTC. It is translated as CASRPRHQPQETQYF.

This chain connects TRBV11-3 to TRBJ1-1; 7 bases map to TRBD1. CDR1 is SGHNT, CDR2 YENEEA, per germline. Trimming took 5 bases from V and 5 from J; bases not matched to a gene: 5. The CDR3 is 13 residues long. The CDR3 spells CASSREQGTEAFF. The CDR3 DNA reads TGTGCCAGCAGCCGAGAACAGGGGACTGAAGCTTTCTTT.

The chain carries TRBV5-1 and TRBJ2-1; TRBD2 agrees at 8 bases. The CDR3 is 16 amino acids. Germline trimming cut 4 bases from V and 9 bases from J; bases unmatched to any gene: 15. Germline assignment: CDR1 SGHRS and CDR2 YFSETQ. CDR3 in DNA: TGCGCCAGCAGCGCCGGACCGGGACTAGAAAGTAGTGAGCAGTTCTTC. This codes for CASSAGPGLESSEQFF.

The rearrangement joins TRBV6-5 to TRBJ2-2, with a tentative D call TRBD2 (6 bases). There are 14 residues in the CDR3. Trimming removed 6 bases from V and 4 bases from J, with 12 bases in between. The germline gives CDR1 MNHEY, CDR2 SVGAGI. The CDR3 DNA is TGTGCCAGCAGCCCCCTCGGGGGCACCGGGGAGCTGTTTTTT. Protein sequence: CASSPLGGTGELFF.

The V call is TRBV7-9, the J call TRBJ2-5, with D possibly matching TRBD2 (5 bases). V lost 5 bases and J 2 bases, leaving 9 bases between the germline ends. CDR1 SEHNR and CDR2 FQNEAQ come from the germline V gene (reference sequence). The CDR3 length is 13 residues. CDR3 residues: CASSPAAQETQYF. The CDR3 coding sequence is TGTGCCAGCAGCCCAGCGGCTCAAGAGACCCAGTACTTC.

The chain is built from TRBV6-6 and TRBJ2-7; weak D call: TRBD2 (5 bases). The CDR3 is made up of 15 amino acids. V lost 0 bases, J lost 0 bases, and 9 bases lay in between. The germline V gene encodes CDR1 MNHNY and CDR2 SVGAGI (reference sequence). CDR3 DNA sequence: TGTGCCAGCAGTTACTCGAGAGGGAGCTCCTACGAGCAGTACTTC. Amino acid sequence: CASSYSRGSSYEQYF.

The chain employs TRBV4-2 and TRBJ1-6, with D possibly matching TRBD1 (6 bases). V was shortened by 4 bases and J by 1 base, with 14 bases between the two germline ends. Germline loops: CDR1 LGHNA, CDR2 YNFKEQ. This CDR3 is built from 17 residues. The CDR3: CASSRVTGDSYNSPLHF. The CDR3 coding sequence is TGTGCCAGCAGCCGGGTGACAGGCGATTCCTATAATTCACCCCTCCACTTT.

This rearrangement joins TRBV18 to TRBJ2-2, with a tentative D call TRBD2 (5 bases). The length of the CDR3 is 13 residues. Trimming removed 3 bases from V and 6 bases from J, with 8 bases in between. CDR1 and CDR2 from the germline V gene are KGHSH and LQKENI. The CDR3 DNA is TGTGCCAGCTCACCGGACTTTCCCGGGGAGCTGTTTTTT. This encodes CASSPDFPGELFF.

The genes are TRBV6-6 and TRBJ2-3; 12 positions match TRBD2. CDR1 is MNHNY, CDR2 SVGAGI, per germline (reference sequence). J lost 4 bases, V lost 4 bases, and 6 bases had no gene match. The CDR3 is 16 amino acids. The chain's CDR3 is CASSLWTSGTADTQYF. CDR3 bases: TGTGCCAGCAGTTTATGGACTAGCGGGACGGCAGATACGCAGTATTTT.

The rearrangement links TRBV7-2 to TRBJ1-5, with 12 nucleotides matching TRBD1. After removal of 6 bases from V and 2 bases from J, the junction contained 5 bases not matched to a gene. The V gene's germline CDR1 is SGHTA and CDR2 FQGNSA. The CDR3 is made up of 16 amino acids. The CDR3 DNA follows: TGTGCCAGCAGACCGGGACAGGGGGCACGCAATCAGCCCCAGCATTTT. Its protein is CASRPGQGARNQPQHF.

The CDR3 DNA is TGTGCCAGCAGTGGGACAGGGGCCGGGGAGCTGTTTTTT. Protein: CASSGTGAGELFF. The chain couples TRBV25-1 to TRBJ2-2; 9 bases match TRBD1. The CDR3 contains 13 residues. Germline-derived CDR1 and CDR2 are MGHDK and SYGVNS. The V gene end was trimmed by 4 bases and the J gene end by 6 bases; junction bases not matched to a gene: 0.

The V gene is TRBV7-8, the J gene TRBJ1-2, with a tentative D call TRBD1 (5 bases). This CDR3 is built from 14 residues. V lost 5 bases and J 3 bases, leaving 13 bases between the germline ends. CDR1 is SGHVS, CDR2 FQNEAQ, per germline. CDR3 protein: CASSTMGGDYGYTF. DNA for the CDR3: TGTGCCAGCAGCACGATGGGGGGTGACTATGGCTACACCTTC.

In its sample, this clone was seen once. This chain connects TRBV27 to TRBJ2-5, with 12 bases identical to TRBD2. Trimming removed 7 bases from V and 7 bases from J; junction bases left unmatched: 4. Germline CDR1 MNHEY, CDR2 SMNVEV (reference sequence). The CDR3 consists of 13 residues. In nucleotides, the CDR3 is TGTGCCAGCACCCCACTAGCGGGGGGGACCCAGTACTTC. Residues: CASTPLAGGTQYF.

This chain uses TRBV9 with TRBJ2-2, with 9 bases fitting TRBD1. The ends lost 4 bases at V and 1 base at J; junction bases unmatched: 5. The CDR3 has 16 residues. Germline CDR1 SGDLS, CDR2 YYNGEE. As DNA, the CDR3 is TGTGCCAGCAGCCCTAGACAGGGGGTGAACACCGGGGAGCTGTTTTTT. Residues: CASSPRQGVNTGELFF.